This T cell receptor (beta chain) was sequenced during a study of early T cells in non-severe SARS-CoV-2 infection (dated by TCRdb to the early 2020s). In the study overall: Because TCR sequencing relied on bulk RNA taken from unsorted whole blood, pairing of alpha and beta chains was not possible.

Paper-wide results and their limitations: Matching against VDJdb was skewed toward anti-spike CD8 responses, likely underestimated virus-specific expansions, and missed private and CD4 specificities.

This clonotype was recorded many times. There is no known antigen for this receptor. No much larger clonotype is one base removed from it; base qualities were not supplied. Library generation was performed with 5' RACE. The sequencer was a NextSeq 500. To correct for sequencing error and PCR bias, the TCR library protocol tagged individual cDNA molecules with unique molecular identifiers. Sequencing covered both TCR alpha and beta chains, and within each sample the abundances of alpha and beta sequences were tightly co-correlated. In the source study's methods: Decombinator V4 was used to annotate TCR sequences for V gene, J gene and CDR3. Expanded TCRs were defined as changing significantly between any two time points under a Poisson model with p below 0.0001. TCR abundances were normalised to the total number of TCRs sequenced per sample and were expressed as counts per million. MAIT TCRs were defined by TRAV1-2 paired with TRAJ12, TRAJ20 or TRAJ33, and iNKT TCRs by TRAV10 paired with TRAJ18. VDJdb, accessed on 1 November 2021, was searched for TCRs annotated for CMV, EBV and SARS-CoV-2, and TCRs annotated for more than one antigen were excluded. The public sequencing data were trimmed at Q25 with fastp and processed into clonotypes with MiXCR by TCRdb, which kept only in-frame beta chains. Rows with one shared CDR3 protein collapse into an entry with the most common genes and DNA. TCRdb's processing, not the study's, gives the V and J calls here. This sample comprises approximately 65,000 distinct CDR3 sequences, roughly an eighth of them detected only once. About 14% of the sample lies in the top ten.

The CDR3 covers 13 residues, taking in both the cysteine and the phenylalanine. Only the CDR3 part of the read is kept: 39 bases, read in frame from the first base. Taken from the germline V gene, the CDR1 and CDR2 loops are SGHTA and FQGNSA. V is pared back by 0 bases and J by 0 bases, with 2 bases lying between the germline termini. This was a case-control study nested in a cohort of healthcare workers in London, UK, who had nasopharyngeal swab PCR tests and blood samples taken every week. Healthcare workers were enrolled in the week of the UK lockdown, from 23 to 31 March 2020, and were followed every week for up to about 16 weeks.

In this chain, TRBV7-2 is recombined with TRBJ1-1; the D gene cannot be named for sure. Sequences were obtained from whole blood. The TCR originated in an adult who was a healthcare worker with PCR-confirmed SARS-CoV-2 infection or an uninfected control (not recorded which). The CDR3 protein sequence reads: CASSLALNTEAFF. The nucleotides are TGTGCCAGCAGCTTAGCTTTGAACACTGAAGCTTTCTTT.